Following are 3 T cell receptor beta chains from one sample sequenced in a study of blood T cell repertoires in COVID-19 (dated by TCRdb to between 2020 and 2021). The receptor library was made with the immunoSEQ multiplex PCR assay. In its TCRdb copy, this immuneACCESS table keeps in-frame sequences only and misses some clones. Where compared with another copy, unresolved V genes explain less than half of these, and the others have no known cause. The sample table records about 100,000 clones; just over 85% of these occur just once. 5% of the sample comes from the top ten. The sequenced sample was peripheral blood. The receptors originated from a human donor in a cohort sampled during active COVID-19.

V is TRBV5-4 and J is TRBJ2-2; a weak D match, TRBD2 (7 bases). With 4 bases removed from V and 4 bases from J, the gap between germline ends came to 17 bases. The CDR3 consists of 16 residues. CDR1 is SGHNT, CDR2 YYREEE, per germline (reference sequence). CDR3 region: CASSRGGTSVTGELFF. The CDR3 bases are TGTGCCAGCAGCCGGGGAGGGACATCAGTCACCGGGGAGCTGTTTTTT. Complete variable domain (other parts from reference TRBV5-4 and TRBJ2-2): ETGVTQSPTHLIKTRGQQVTLRCSSQSGHNTVSWYQQALGQGPQFIFQYYREEENGRGNFPPRFSGLQFPNYSSELNVNALELDDSALYLCASSRGGTSVTGELFFGEGSRLTVL.

V is TRBV7-2 and J is TRBJ1-1; TRBD1 matches 11 bases. The V segment lost 5 bases and the J segment 11 bases; nucleotides outside the gene matches: 7. CDR1 is SGHTA, CDR2 FQGNSA, per germline. CDR3 length equals 13 residues. The CDR3 here is CASSRDRGIWAFF. The CDR3 nucleotides read TGTGCCAGCAGCCGGGACAGGGGGATTTGGGCTTTCTTT.

The chain is built from TRBV7-2 and TRBJ2-2, with 9 bases identical to TRBD1. V gave up 3 bases and J gave up 3 bases; unmatched junction bases: 5. The CDR3 is 16 amino acids. Germline CDR1 is SGHTA and CDR2 is FQGNSA. CDR3 residues: CASSFQGQGYTGELFF. CDR3 sequence (DNA): TGTGCCAGCAGCTTTCAGGGACAGGGTTACACCGGGGAGCTGTTTTTT.